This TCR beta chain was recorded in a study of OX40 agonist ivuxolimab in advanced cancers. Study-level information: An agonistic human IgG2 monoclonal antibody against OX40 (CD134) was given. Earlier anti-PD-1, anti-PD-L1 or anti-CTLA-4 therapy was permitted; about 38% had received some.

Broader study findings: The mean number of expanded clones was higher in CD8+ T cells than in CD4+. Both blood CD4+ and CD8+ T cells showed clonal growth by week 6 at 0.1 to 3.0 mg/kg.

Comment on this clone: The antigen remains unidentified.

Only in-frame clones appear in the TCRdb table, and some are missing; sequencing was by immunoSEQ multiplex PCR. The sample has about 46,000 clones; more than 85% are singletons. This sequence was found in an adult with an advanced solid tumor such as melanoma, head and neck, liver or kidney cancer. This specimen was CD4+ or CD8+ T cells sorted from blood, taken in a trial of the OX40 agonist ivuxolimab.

CDR3 sequence (DNA): TGTGCCACCAGCAGAGAATCTAGCACAGATACGCAGTATTTT. It yields the protein CATSRESSTDTQYF. The chain joins TRBV15 to TRBJ2-3; D is ambiguous. CDR3 length: 14 amino acids. Germline CDR1 LNHNV, CDR2 YYDKDF (reference sequence). Trimming shortened V by 0 bases and J by 0 bases, and 4 bases separated the two germline ends.